These T cell receptor beta chains were read from a single sample in a study of T cell responses to AZD1222 COVID-19 vaccine. Measured with immunoSEQ multiplex PCR; TCRdb has only the in-frame clones, and not every one. The sample consists of 92,000 or so clones, approximately 91% of them appearing once. The sequenced sample was peripheral blood, obtained 28 days after the second AZD1222 dose. All receptors come from an adult who received the AZD1222 COVID-19 vaccine. Each CDR3 is given with its conserved first and last residue. A D gene is named only where the DNA matches it firmly. Some rows have no size entry. The others give once, few or many, or a class for an expanded clone.

J gene,V gene,D gene,clone size,CDR3 protein,CDR3 DNA
TRBJ2-4,TRBV5-1,TRBD1,-,CASSAGQGDKNIQYF,TGCGCCAGCAGCGCCGGACAGGGGGACAAAAACATTCAGTACTTC
TRBJ1-3,TRBV18,TRBD1,-,CASSPPATGTGNTIYF,TGTGCCAGCTCACCACCGGCGACAGGGACTGGAAACACCATATATTTT
TRBJ1-2,TRBV27,-,-,CASSSGGRGYTF,TGTGCCAGCAGTTCTGGGGGTAGGGGCTACACCTTC
TRBJ2-2,TRBV3-1/TRBV3-2,TRBD2,-,CASSRTSGGVSGELFF,TGTGCCAGCAGCCGGACTAGCGGGGGGGTCAGCGGGGAGCTGTTTTTT
TRBJ1-1,TRBV5-4,-,once,CASSLRLRLNTEAFF,TGTGCCAGCAGCCTTAGACTGAGGTTAAACACTGAAGCTTTCTTT
TRBJ1-2,TRBV28,-,-,CASGAPNRAPYGYTF,TGTGCCAGCGGAGCGCCGAACCGGGCTCCCTATGGCTACACCTTC
TRBJ1-4,TRBV19,-,once,CASSIGGTRGEKLFF,TGTGCCAGTAGTATAGGGGGGACGCGGGGTGAAAAACTGTTTTTT
TRBJ2-1,TRBV18,TRBD1,-,CASTRSAGTGSYNEQFF,TGTGCCAGCACAAGATCGGCCGGGACAGGCTCCTACAATGAGCAGTTCTTC
TRBJ1-5,TRBV14,-,-,CASSLPVGPYSNQPQHF,TGTGCCAGCAGCCTCCCTGTTGGTCCTTATAGCAATCAGCCCCAGCATTTT
TRBJ1-2,TRBV6-5,-,-,CASSSPLGRVNYGYTF,TGTGCCAGCAGTTCCCCTTTGGGAAGGGTAAACTATGGCTACACCTTC
TRBJ1-5,TRBV29-1,-,once,CSVEEGGGDQPQHF,TGCAGCGTGGAGGAGGGGGGTGGCGATCAGCCCCAGCATTTT
TRBJ1-2,TRBV29-1,-,-,CSVEQNARIRDGYTF,TGCAGCGTTGAACAAAACGCCCGGATAAGGGATGGCTACACCTTC
TRBJ1-1,TRBV25-1,-,-,CASSPPTGGQTTEAFF,TGTGCCAGCAGCCCGCCAACGGGGGGCCAGACGACTGAAGCTTTCTTT
TRBJ1-2,TRBV9,-,-,CASSPTTRGPGGYTF,TGTGCCAGCAGCCCTACTACCCGGGGGCCGGGTGGCTACACCTTC
TRBJ2-6,TRBV24-1,-,-,CATSDRSGANVLTF,TGTGCCACCAGCGACCGCTCTGGGGCCAACGTCCTGACTTTC
TRBJ2-1,TRBV7-6,TRBD1,-,CASSFRDRAYNEQFF,TGTGCCAGCAGCTTCCGGGACAGGGCATACAATGAGCAGTTCTTC
TRBJ1-1,TRBV7-6,TRBD1,-,CASSARQGAITEAFF,TGTGCCAGCAGCGCCAGACAGGGGGCAATCACTGAAGCTTTCTTT
TRBJ2-5,TRBV2,-,-,CASSLDRTRETQYF,TGTGCCAGCAGTCTTGACAGGACCCGGGAGACCCAGTACTTC
TRBJ1-2,TRBV27,-,-,CASSSEAVVAKRNYGYTF,TGTGCCAGCAGTAGTGAGGCGGTAGTAGCGAAGAGAAACTATGGCTACACCTTC
TRBJ2-6,TRBV5-1,-,-,CASSPSATSGANVLTF,TGTGCCAGCAGCCCTAGCGCGACCTCTGGGGCCAACGTCCTGACTTTC
TRBJ1-5,TRBV27,TRBD1,-,CASSYYGNRGDTQPQHF,TGTGCCAGCAGTTATTACGGGAACAGGGGTGACACTCAGCCCCAGCATTTT
TRBJ1-1,TRBV6-5,-,-,CASSYESRVNTEAFF,TGTGCCAGCAGTTACGAATCTCGCGTGAACACTGAAGCTTTCTTT
TRBJ2-3,TRBV28,TRBD2,-,CASSLSSGGTDTQYF,TGTGCCAGCAGTTTATCTAGCGGAGGCACAGATACGCAGTATTTT
TRBJ1-3,TRBV10-3,-,-,CAISSVAGNTIYF,TGTGCCATCTCTAGCGTCGCTGGAAACACCATATATTTT
TRBJ1-1,TRBV7-9,-,-,CASSLVGYRRTEAFF,TGTGCCAGCAGCTTAGTCGGGTATCGGCGAACTGAAGCTTTCTTT
TRBJ1-5,TRBV7-2,-,-,CASSLRSGRNQPQHF,TGTGCCAGCAGCTTACGTTCAGGGCGCAATCAGCCCCAGCATTTT
TRBJ1-1,TRBV6-5,-,-,CARETGPTEAFF,TGTGCCCGAGAGACAGGACCGACTGAAGCTTTCTTT